The rows below give T cell receptor beta chains drawn from one sample of a study of T-cell reconstitution after alpha-beta-depleted transplantation in children. TCRdb re-called the PCR reads with MiXCR, one entry per CDR3 protein. The table shows about 610,000 distinct CDR3 sequences, with under 12% occurring only once. The material sequenced was PBMCs from the stem cell graft donor, taken from the stem cell graft. The receptors come from a human donor who donated a stem cell graft to a child with acute myeloid leukemia. Both conserved end residues are part of each CDR3. The D gene is left open where the match is weak. Expanded clones are given a class, and other clones once, few, many or no size at all.

clone size,V gene,D gene,J gene,CDR3 protein,CDR3 DNA
few,TRBV24-1,-,TRBJ2-3,CATSEAPRGTDTQYF,TGTGCCACCAGTGAGGCCCCAAGAGGCACAGATACGCAGTATTTT
-,TRBV4-3,-,TRBJ2-3,CASSQDSYHRAYDTQYF,TGCGCCAGCAGCCAAGACTCCTACCACAGGGCATACGATACGCAGTATTTT
-,TRBV20-1,-,TRBJ2-3,CSAKAAGRAYTDTQYF,TGCAGTGCCAAGGCCGCAGGCAGGGCCTACACAGATACGCAGTATTTT
-,TRBV5-1,-,TRBJ2-1,CASSQVGARSNEQFF,TGCGCCAGCAGCCAAGTCGGGGCCAGATCTAATGAGCAGTTCTTC
many,TRBV6-5,TRBD1,TRBJ2-1,CASSNSGQGVSYNEQFF,TGTGCCAGCAGTAACTCGGGACAGGGGGTCTCCTACAATGAGCAGTTCTTC
few,TRBV19,-,TRBJ1-5,CASSIEADQPQHF,TGTGCCAGTAGTATTGAAGCGGATCAGCCCCAGCATTTT
few,TRBV9,TRBD1,TRBJ1-4,CASSPRGTGEEKLFF,TGTGCCAGCAGCCCTAGGGGGACAGGGGAAGAAAAACTGTTTTTT
many,TRBV15,-,TRBJ2-7,CATSRVGQASYEQYF,TGTGCCACCAGCAGAGTGGGGCAGGCGTCCTACGAGCAGTACTTC
-,TRBV7-2,TRBD2,TRBJ2-1,CASSLLAGGKDEQFF,TGTGCCAGCAGCTTACTAGCGGGAGGGAAGGATGAGCAGTTCTTC
few,TRBV29-1,-,TRBJ2-6,CSVGQSGANVLTF,TGCAGCGTCGGTCAATCTGGGGCCAACGTCCTGACTTTC
once,TRBV29-1,-,TRBJ2-1,CSVGGGTGPNEQFF,TGCAGCGTGGGGGGGGGGACAGGCCCCAATGAGCAGTTCTTC
few,TRBV18,-,TRBJ1-2,CASSPREGGSYGYTF,TGTGCCAGCTCACCCCGGGAAGGGGGAAGCTATGGCTACACCTTC
few,TRBV4-3,-,TRBJ1-1,CASSPSRWIGGVTEAFF,TGCGCCAGCAGCCCCTCCCGGTGGATAGGGGGGGTCACTGAAGCTTTCTTT
few,TRBV6-1,TRBD1,TRBJ1-3,CASSVDREVSGNTIYF,TGTGCCAGCAGCGTCGACAGGGAGGTATCAGGAAACACCATATATTTT
few,TRBV5-1,-,TRBJ2-4,CASSLGDTIAKNIQYF,TGCGCCAGCAGCTTGGGGGACACAATAGCCAAAAACATTCAGTACTTC
few,TRBV7-8,-,TRBJ2-3,CASSLFLAGTDTQYF,TGTGCCAGCAGCTTATTCCTAGCAGGCACGGATACGCAGTATTTT
-,TRBV20-1,-,TRBJ2-7,CSARDGGPTTYEQYF,TGCAGTGCTAGAGATGGGGGGCCTACCACCTACGAGCAGTACTTC
many,TRBV11-2,-,TRBJ2-7,CASSLDNEQYF,TGTGCCAGCAGCTTAGACAACGAGCAGTACTTC
-,TRBV12-3/TRBV12-4,-,TRBJ1-1,CASSLAAPWDTEAFF,TGTGCCAGCAGTTTAGCGGCCCCTTGGGATACTGAAGCTTTCTTT
-,TRBV20-1,TRBD2,TRBJ2-5,CSATGPDLAGIETQYF,TGCAGTGCTACCGGTCCTGATTTAGCGGGAATAGAGACCCAGTACTTC
many,TRBV27,TRBD2,TRBJ2-2,CASSPLAGVNTGELFF,TGTGCCAGCAGTCCCCTAGCGGGAGTTAACACCGGGGAGCTGTTTTTT
many,TRBV6-5,-,TRBJ2-3,CATGDYSDTQYF,TGTGCCACCGGGGATTACTCAGATACGCAGTATTTT
-,TRBV4-2,TRBD2,TRBJ2-7,CASSPPGLALSCEQYF,TGTGCCAGCAGCCCGCCGGGACTAGCATTGTCGTGCGAGCAGTACTTC
many,TRBV20-1,TRBD2,TRBJ2-7,CSARGVLAGLGEQYF,TGCAGTGCTAGAGGAGTACTAGCGGGATTGGGGGAGCAGTACTTC
-,TRBV7-8,-,TRBJ2-3,CASSRSRLVITDTQYF,TGTGCCAGCAGCAGATCTAGATTAGTAATCACAGATACGCAGTATTTT
many,TRBV30,-,TRBJ2-7,CAWSVWGEDYEQYF,TGTGCCTGGAGTGTTTGGGGGGAAGACTACGAGCAGTACTTC
-,TRBV5-1,-,TRBJ2-5,CASSQDPGEETQYF,TGCGCCAGCAGTCAGGACCCGGGTGAAGAGACCCAGTACTTC
many,TRBV6-5,-,TRBJ2-5,CASSYSRGKETQYF,TGTGCCAGCAGTTACTCACGAGGGAAAGAGACCCAGTACTTC
many,TRBV6-1,TRBD2,TRBJ2-3,CASSRTSGTADTQYF,TGTGCCAGCAGTCGGACTAGCGGGACGGCAGATACGCAGTATTTT
many,TRBV20-1,-,TRBJ2-2,CSARLGLRNTGELFF,TGCAGTGCTAGGTTGGGACTTCGAAACACCGGGGAGCTGTTTTTT
-,TRBV9,TRBD1,TRBJ2-7,CASSVGLGQGAPELYEQYF,TGTGCCAGCAGCGTAGGTTTAGGACAGGGGGCTCCCGAATTGTACGAGCAGTACTTC
-,TRBV6-1,-,TRBJ1-6,CASVGRINSPLHF,TGTGCCAGCGTCGGTCGGATTAATTCACCCCTCCACTTT
-,TRBV14,-,TRBJ1-1,CAGKSGSAMNTEAFF,TGTGCCGGAAAATCCGGGAGTGCTATGAACACTGAAGCTTTCTTT
few,TRBV7-8,TRBD1,TRBJ1-1,CASSLALGTGVNTEAFF,TGTGCCAGCAGCCTAGCTCTGGGGACAGGGGTGAACACTGAAGCTTTCTTT
-,TRBV19,TRBD2,TRBJ2-1,CASGDEREASYEQFF,TGTGCCAGTGGGGATGAGCGGGAGGCCTCTTATGAGCAGTTCTTC
many,TRBV7-6,-,TRBJ2-3,CASSLMGLGPDTQYF,TGTGCCAGCAGCTTAATGGGGTTGGGGCCAGATACGCAGTATTTT
few,TRBV29-1,TRBD1,TRBJ2-4,CSVGQGANIQYF,TGCAGCGTTGGACAGGGGGCTAACATTCAGTACTTC
-,TRBV7-2,TRBD2,TRBJ2-4,CASSLHGGSVNIQYF,TGTGCCAGCAGCCTACACGGGGGGTCCGTAAACATTCAGTACTTC
many,TRBV18,TRBD2,TRBJ2-3,CASSPLAVSTDTQYF,TGTGCCAGCTCACCGCTAGCGGTTAGCACAGATACGCAGTATTTT
-,TRBV28,TRBD1,TRBJ1-4,CASKNQDRAREKLFF,TGTGCCAGTAAAAACCAGGACAGGGCCAGAGAAAAACTGTTTTTT